In its sample, the clone carrying this TCR beta chain was seen a few times. The CDR3 has 15 residues. Trimming stripped 4 bases from V and 3 bases from J, with 15 bases between. Germline CDR1 SQVTM, CDR2 ANQGSEA. This record belongs to a study of blood T cells in healthy people across ages. The second PCR ran about 6 to 11 cycles with a sample-barcoded 5' primer and J-beta primers. TCRdb processed the 5' RACE reads anew with MiXCR; each CDR3 protein has one entry. The sample has about 1.4 million distinct CDR3 sequences, 45% to 70% seen once. This chain joins TRBV29-1 and TRBJ1-4, with D possibly being TRBD1 (6 bases). The TCR comes from a man in his late teens or twenties in good health. Sample: blood. CDR3 DNA sequence: TGCAGCGTTGTCCCGGCGGGGGCAGCTAATGAAAAACTGTTTTTT. Translation gives CSVVPAGAANEKLFF. Full variable domain (remainder filled in from reference TRBV29-1 and TRBJ1-4): SAVISQKPSRDICQRGTSLTIQCQVDSQVTMMFWYRQQPGQSLTLIATANQGSEATYESGFVIDKFPISRPNLTFSTLTVSNMSPEDSSIYLCSVVPAGAANEKLFFGSGTQLSVL.